The 16 T cell receptor beta chains below come from one sample, sequenced in a study of cytomegalovirus exposure and HLA in healthy donors. Primers for the PCR totalled 60 Vbeta and 13 Jbeta. This table comes from immunoSEQ multiplex PCR, and its TCRdb copy is limited to in-frame clones, with some not included. The table lists about 110,000 clones, around 85% of them singletons. The sequencing input was PBMCs. The source is a man aged 25 to 40 in good health and CMV-seropositive.

This chain links TRBV6-5 with TRBJ2-1; D possibly corresponds to TRBD2 (7 bases). V shed 0 bases and J shed 6 bases, with 12 bases lying between them. Germline V gene lookup returns CDR1 MNHEY and CDR2 SVGAGI. The CDR3 is made up of 15 amino acids. CDR3 residues: CASSYSGGASNEQFF. The CDR3 DNA follows: TGTGCCAGCAGTTACTCTGGGGGGGCGAGCAATGAGCAGTTCTTC.

The chain carries TRBV12-1 and TRBJ1-4; the table calls TRBD1, which could not be checked here. TRBV12-1 is reported as a pseudogene. This CDR3 region has 16 residues. The DNA of the CDR3 is TGTGCCAGCAGCTTTAAACAGGGAGCAACTAATGAAAAACTGTTTTTT. Protein product: CASSFKQGATNEKLFF.

V usage is TRBV12-5 and J usage is TRBJ2-1, with TRBD2 matching 15 bases. There are 20 residues in the CDR3. Looked up from germline, CDR1 is LGHNT and CDR2 is FRNRAP. The junction had 7 bases not matched to a gene; V was cut back by 0 bases and J by 1 base. The CDR3 spells CASGLVPGLAGGGSYNEQFF. The CDR3 DNA follows: TGTGCTAGTGGTTTGGTACCGGGACTAGCGGGGGGCGGGTCCTACAATGAGCAGTTCTTC.

This chain connects TRBV10-1 to TRBJ2-3; TRBD2 matches at 8 bases. The CDR3 extends over 16 amino acids. V trimming: 0 bases; J trimming: 1 base; junction bases outside the gene matches: 3. Germline values: CDR1 WNHNN, CDR2 SYGVQD (reference sequence). The CDR3 coding sequence is TGCGCCAGCAGTGAGTCGGCGGGAGGAGGCACAGATACGCAGTATTTT. It codes for CASSESAGGGTDTQYF.

This clone was counted once. The V and J genes are TRBV4-2 and TRBJ2-1; TRBD2 agrees at 8 bases. Germline-derived CDR1 and CDR2 are LGHNA and YNFKEQ. With V trimmed by 0 bases and J by 8 bases, 6 bases remained unmatched. The CDR3 has 15 amino acids. The DNA of the CDR3 is TGTGCCAGCAGCCAAGAGACGGGGGGGCCGTATGAGCAGTTCTTC. This gives the protein CASSQETGGPYEQFF.

CDR3 in amino acids: CASQRTGGTDTQYF. The CDR3 DNA follows: TGCGCCAGCCAACGGACAGGGGGTACAGATACGCAGTATTTT. The gene calls are TRBV5-1 and TRBJ2-3, with 10 bases fitting TRBD1. J lost 3 bases, V lost 7 bases, and 5 bases had no gene match. CDR3 length: 14 amino acids. Germline V gene sequence: CDR1 SGHRS, CDR2 YFSETQ.

The table lists this clone with a count of one. The rearrangement joins TRBV25-1 to TRBJ1-1; a possible D gene is TRBD1 (6 bases). V was cut by 5 bases and J by 4 bases, with 14 bases left in between. The CDR3 loop spans 14 amino acids. Germline loops: CDR1 MGHDK, CDR2 SYGVNS. The CDR3 DNA reads as TGTGCCAGCAGTTCTCCGGGACACCTCACTGAAGCTTTCTTT. Translating it yields CASSSPGHLTEAFF.

CDR3 sequence reads: CSVAGTSGGYTYEQYF. The CDR3 coding sequence is TGCAGCGTTGCCGGGACTAGCGGGGGGTATACCTACGAGCAGTACTTC. This rearrangement joins TRBV29-1 to TRBJ2-7, with TRBD2 matching 15 bases. The germline V gene has CDR1 SQVTM and CDR2 ANQGSEA. CDR3 size: 16 residues. Unmatched junction bases numbered 6, after V lost 4 bases and J lost 2 bases.

This clone was observed a single time. Additional DNA sequences in this sample encode the identical CDR3. The chain uses TRBV7-2 and TRBJ1-1; D gene uncertain. Germline V gene lookup returns CDR1 SGHTA and CDR2 FQGNSA. The V gene lost 1 base and the J gene lost 0 bases, with 6 bases spanning the gap. The CDR3 is made up of 14 amino acids. CDR3 sequence reads: CASSLDSMNTEAFF. CDR3 nucleotide sequence: TGTGCCAGCAGCTTAGACAGCATGAACACTGAAGCTTTCTTT. Together with reference TRBV7-2 and TRBJ1-1, the CDR3 gives the full variable domain: GAGVSQSPSNKVTEKGKDVELRCDPISGHTALYWYRQSLGQGLEFLIYFQGNSAPDKSGLPSDRFSAERTGGSVSTLTIQRTQQEDSAVYLCASSLDSMNTEAFFGQGTRLTVV.

The chain combines TRBV4-2 with TRBJ1-2; D is unresolved. Trimming pared 4 bases from V and 2 bases from J, leaving 14 bases between. This CDR3 contains 15 residues. Germline CDR1 LGHNA, CDR2 YNFKEQ. The CDR3, as DNA: TGTGCCAGCAGCCCAGACGAGGTGCAGAACTATGGCTACACCTTC. Its protein product is CASSPDEVQNYGYTF.

The V and J genes are TRBV13 and TRBJ2-4; TRBD2 is a possible D gene (6 bases). Per the germline V gene, CDR1 is PRHDT and CDR2 is FYEKMQ (reference sequence). The CDR3 totals 16 residues. The V and J ends lost 5 bases and 8 bases respectively, with 22 bases between them. CDR3 DNA sequence: TGTGCCAGCAGCCGTTTTGGAGGGGAGGTGAGAGACATTCAGTACTTC. The encoded protein is CASSRFGGEVRDIQYF.

This sequence joins TRBV7-3 and TRBJ2-1; the match to TRBD2 covers 10 bases. The CDR3 totals 15 residues. CDR1 and CDR2 from the germline V gene are SGHTA and FQGTGA. With V trimmed by 2 bases and J by 7 bases, 5 bases remained unmatched. The CDR3 spells CASSLEAGGPNEQFF. As DNA, the CDR3 is TGTGCCAGCAGCTTAGAAGCGGGGGGGCCTAATGAGCAGTTCTTC.

This chain uses TRBV4-1 with TRBJ2-7; D possibly corresponds to TRBD1 (5 bases). The CDR3 runs 14 residues. V was pared by 1 base and J by 1 base, with 8 bases between. Germline-derived CDR1 and CDR2 are MGHRA and YSYEKL. The DNA of the CDR3 is TGCGCCAGCAGCCAAGTGGACACATCCTACGAGCAGTACTTC. Its translation: CASSQVDTSYEQYF.

The V and J genes are TRBV4-3 and TRBJ2-3, with 12 bases lining up with TRBD2. The CDR3 sequence is 17 residues long. Germline V gives CDR1 LGHNA, CDR2 YSLEER. Unmatched junction bases numbered 7, after V lost 1 base and J lost 5 bases. The CDR3 sequence is CASSQVGLAGGGDTQYF. In nucleotides, the CDR3 is TGCGCCAGCAGCCAAGTGGGTCTAGCGGGGGGGGGAGATACGCAGTATTTT.

The chain joins TRBV19 to TRBJ1-4; D is ambiguous. The V gene lost 10 bases and the J gene lost 0 bases, with 12 bases spanning the gap. This CDR3 has 14 residues. Germline-derived CDR1 and CDR2 are LNHDA and SQIVND (reference sequence). CDR3 sequence reads: CATKTDSTNEKLFF. CDR3 DNA: TGTGCCACCAAGACGGACTCAACTAATGAAAAACTGTTTTTT.

About this clone: Likely a read error: the CDR3 ends without its conserved phenylalanine or tryptophan. The chain recombines TRBV5-6 with TRBJ2-7, with TRBD1 matching 7 bases. Trimming took 2 bases from V and 7 from J; bases not matched to a gene: 3. The CDR3 covers 12 residues. Germline CDR1 reads SGHDT; CDR2 reads YYEEEE. The chain's CDR3 is CASSFGTDEQYL. In DNA, the CDR3 is TGTGCCAGCAGCTTCGGGACAGATGAGCAGTACCTC.